This is a list of T cell receptor beta chains from one sample in a study of beta chain features in type 1 diabetes. This table comes from immunoSEQ multiplex PCR, and its TCRdb copy is limited to in-frame clones, with some not included. Altogether over 150,000 clones are present, 7.5% to 10% being singletons, with the ten largest covering about 0.6%. Sequenced material: central memory CD4+ T cells from blood. These receptors all come from a man between 18 and 35 years old in good health. Both conserved end residues are part of each CDR3.

J: TRBJ2-5; V: TRBV11-2; CDR3: CASSLSGRGQETQYF
J: TRBJ2-7; V: TRBV28; CDR3: CASRTMGLGYEQYF
J: TRBJ1-2; V: TRBV29-1; CDR3: CSARTLAQPLYTGGYTF
J: TRBJ2-6; V: TRBV2; CDR3: CASSWDNSGANVLTF
J: TRBJ1-1; V: TRBV11-3; CDR3: CASSLQVSEAFF
J: TRBJ2-1; V: TRBV9; CDR3: CASSPTTSGRADNEQFF
J: TRBJ1-1; V: TRBV29-1; CDR3: CSVPVGGGEAFF
J: TRBJ1-1; V: TRBV25-1; CDR3: CASSGTNFEAFF
J: TRBJ2-3; V: TRBV7-7; CDR3: CASSPITGTGGIDTQYF
J: TRBJ1-1; V: TRBV30; CDR3: CAWSPRDTEAFF
J: TRBJ2-7; V: TRBV6-1; CDR3: CASSPRTTQGYEQYF
J: TRBJ2-1; V: TRBV6-5; CDR3: CASSYSSRGLNEQFF
J: TRBJ2-5; V: TRBV18; CDR3: CASSPLQGHETQYF
J: TRBJ2-3; V: TRBV4-3; CDR3: CASSLGLATDTQYF
J: TRBJ2-7; V: TRBV7-2; CDR3: CASSPGLRANEQYF
J: TRBJ1-1; V: TRBV5-1; CDR3: CASSLERGRAEAFF
J: TRBJ2-3; V: TRBV28; CDR3: CASSLGRGAVTDTQYF
J: TRBJ1-5; V: TRBV7-2; CDR3: CASSSGGNQPQHF
J: TRBJ1-2; V: TRBV15; CDR3: CATRPGTGVSVYGYTF
J: TRBJ2-1; V: TRBV19; CDR3: CASGHGSSYNEQFF
J: TRBJ1-5; V: TRBV28; CDR3: CASSSGGQPQHF
J: TRBJ1-1; V: TRBV19; CDR3: CASSIEAVMNTEAFF
J: TRBJ2-7; V: TRBV29-1; CDR3: CSVVVAASYEQYF
J: TRBJ2-1; V: TRBV5-4; CDR3: CASSFKLAGGNEQFF
J: TRBJ1-2; V: TRBV27; CDR3: CASSFTGVGGFGYTF
J: TRBJ1-1; V: TRBV28; CDR3: CASRPSFRDRHTEAFF
J: TRBJ1-1; V: TRBV29-1; CDR3: CSVLRGEAFF
J: TRBJ2-5; V: TRBV5-6; CDR3: CASSRPGDQETQYF
J: TRBJ2-1; V: TRBV11-3; CDR3: CASSDRGQGSYNEQFF
J: TRBJ2-1; V: TRBV30; CDR3: CAWSSTSSYNEQFF
J: TRBJ2-1; V: TRBV30; CDR3: CAWSPRGGAYNEQFF
J: TRBJ2-7; V: TRBV4-2; CDR3: CASRTDSYEQYF
J: TRBJ2-2; V: TRBV28; CDR3: CASSLRRELLFF
J: TRBJ2-7; V: TRBV7-6; CDR3: CASSKTGEDSYEQYF
J: TRBJ2-5; V: TRBV7-2; CDR3: CASSLGTGGETQYF
J: TRBJ1-2; V: TRBV9; CDR3: CASSVGSGAARGYGYTF
J: TRBJ1-3; V: TRBV6-5; CDR3: CASGFSSGNTIYF
J: TRBJ2-5; V: TRBV2; CDR3: CASSEGRQSVETQYF
J: TRBJ2-7; V: TRBV6-6; CDR3: CASSGGRDYEQYF
J: TRBJ2-7; V: TRBV5-4; CDR3: CASSAPPTGGLYEQYF
J: TRBJ2-7; V: TRBV7-2; CDR3: CASSLVAGGPSFTYEQYF
J: TRBJ1-1; V: TRBV7-3; CDR3: CASSLMSDTEAFF
J: TRBJ1-6; V: TRBV30; CDR3: CAWKKGADNSPLHF
J: TRBJ2-7; V: TRBV7-2; CDR3: CASSLAGALSYEQYF
J: TRBJ2-7; V: TRBV25-1; CDR3: CASKGSYEQYF
J: TRBJ2-6; V: TRBV5-1; CDR3: CASSQTTVSGANVLTF
J: TRBJ2-7; V: TRBV4-2; CDR3: CASSQVGTGVSYEQYF
J: TRBJ2-1; V: TRBV7-3; CDR3: CASRPTSGSNEQFF
J: TRBJ2-2; V: TRBV9; CDR3: CASSHVKRELTGELFF
J: TRBJ2-1; V: TRBV5-6; CDR3: CASTQVAGTSGRADEQFF
J: TRBJ2-7; V: TRBV2; CDR3: CASAGAYEQYF
J: TRBJ2-1; V: TRBV7-9; CDR3: CASSHGGLAGDNEQFF
J: TRBJ2-5; V: TRBV5-4; CDR3: CASSLDGGGGETQYF
J: TRBJ1-6; V: TRBV27; CDR3: CASSPSFGEVAAPLHF
J: TRBJ2-1; V: TRBV18; CDR3: CASSAGTGMNEQFF
J: TRBJ2-1; V: TRBV27; CDR3: CASNPRSRPYNEQFF
J: TRBJ1-3; V: TRBV2; CDR3: CASTYDHRVPGNTIYF
J: TRBJ1-5; V: TRBV4-3; CDR3: CASSPDTNQPQHF
J: TRBJ1-1; V: TRBV7-3; CDR3: CASKVQLSNTEAFF
J: TRBJ1-6; V: TRBV28; CDR3: CASAFGGGLYNSPLHF